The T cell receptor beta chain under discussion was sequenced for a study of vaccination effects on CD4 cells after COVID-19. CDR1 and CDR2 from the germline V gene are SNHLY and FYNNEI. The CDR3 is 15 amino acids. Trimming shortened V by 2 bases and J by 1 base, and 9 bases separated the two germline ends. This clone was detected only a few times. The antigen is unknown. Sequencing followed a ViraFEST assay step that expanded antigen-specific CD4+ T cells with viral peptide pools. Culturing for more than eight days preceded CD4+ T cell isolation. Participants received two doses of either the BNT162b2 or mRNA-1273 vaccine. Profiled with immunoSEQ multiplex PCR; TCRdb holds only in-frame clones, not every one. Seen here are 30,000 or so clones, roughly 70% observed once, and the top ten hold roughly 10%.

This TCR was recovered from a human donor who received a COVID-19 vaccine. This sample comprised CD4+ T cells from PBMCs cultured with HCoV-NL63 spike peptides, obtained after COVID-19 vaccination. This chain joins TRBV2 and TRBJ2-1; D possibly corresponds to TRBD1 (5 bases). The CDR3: CASSEPRASYNEQFF. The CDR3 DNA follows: TGTGCCAGCAGTGAACCCAGGGCATCCTACAATGAGCAGTTCTTC.